Below are 27 T cell receptor beta chains sequenced from a single sample in a study of CD8 T cells in ankylosing spondylitis. TCRdb re-derived calls from the 5' RACE reads in MiXCR, one entry per CDR3 protein. Found here are about 500,000 distinct CDR3 sequences, roughly 13% of them singletons; the top ten hold about 6.8%. General study findings and limits: There was a TCR beta motif, made of several highly homologous variants, that appeared characteristic of ankylosing spondylitis blood.

What these receptors recognize is not known. The sample taken for sequencing was blood, either unsorted or a sorted T cell fraction (not recorded which). The receptors shown here come from a male donor with ankylosing spondylitis.

This clonotype was counted a few times. An end of the junction does not agree with germline; a read error may underlie this. J is TRBJ1-1 and V is TRBV5-1; D gene unclear. The CDR3 contains 15 residues. Looked up from germline, CDR1 is SGHRS and CDR2 is YFSETQ. The CDR3 nucleotides read TGCGCCAGCAGCTTGGCCGGACTGGAAAACACTGAAGTTTTCTTT. Translating it yields CASSLAGLENTEVFF. The full variable domain, in which reference TRBV5-1 and TRBJ1-1 provide the parts outside the CDR3, is KAGVTQTPRYLIKTRGQQVTLSCSPISGHRSVSWYQQTPGQGLQFLFEYFSETQRNKGNFPGRFSGRQFSNSRSEMNVSTLELGDSALYLCASSLAGLENTEVFFGQGTRLTVV.

This clonotype was counted a few times. The chain links TRBV15 to TRBJ2-5, with a tentative D call TRBD2 (5 bases). Deletions cut 9 bases from V and 3 bases from J, with 17 bases between. This CDR3 spans 14 amino acids. Germline V gene lookup returns CDR1 LNHNV and CDR2 YYDKDF (reference sequence). As DNA, the CDR3 is TGTGCCACACGCAGAGCGGTACTAAAAGAGACCCAGTACTTC. Translated: CATRRAVLKETQYF.

This clonotype came up many times. The chain joins TRBV18 to TRBJ2-1, with 7 bases identical to TRBD2. Germline loops: CDR1 KGHSH, CDR2 LQKENI. The CDR3 covers 15 residues. Losses at the gene ends were 3 bases for V and 7 bases for J; bases not matched to a gene: 9. The CDR3 region is CASSPLAESRNEQFF. In nucleotides, the CDR3 is TGTGCCAGCTCACCTCTAGCGGAGAGTAGGAATGAGCAGTTCTTC.

The rearrangement joins TRBV28 to TRBJ2-1; 11 positions match TRBD1. Germline V CDR1 and CDR2: MDHEN, SYDVKM. Unmatched junction bases numbered 5, after V lost 2 bases and J lost 8 bases. The length of the CDR3 is 15 residues. DNA for the CDR3: TGTGCCAGCAGTTTAGCAGGACAGGGGGCCTATGAGCAGTTCTTC. Its protein is CASSLAGQGAYEQFF.

CDR3 sequence: CATSDAGTDNTGELFF. CDR3 nucleotides: TGTGCCACCAGTGACGCCGGGACAGACAACACCGGGGAGCTGTTTTTT. V is TRBV24-1 and J is TRBJ2-2, with 7 bases that match TRBD1. This CDR3 comprises 16 residues. Germline assignment: CDR1 KGHDR and CDR2 SFDVKD. The V gene end was trimmed by 4 bases and the J gene end by 2 bases; junction bases not matched to a gene: 6.

The CDR3 DNA follows: TGTGCCAGCAGGCACGGACAGGCAACTAATGAAAAACTGTTTTTT. Its translation: CASRHGQATNEKLFF. This chain joins TRBV12-3 or TRBV12-4 and TRBJ1-4; 7 bases align to TRBD1. V was pared by 6 bases and J by 0 bases, with 4 bases of the junction left unmatched. The CDR3 consists of 15 residues.

This clonotype has more than one count but fewer than ten. The chain is built from TRBV3-1 and TRBJ2-7; D is perhaps TRBD1 (6 bases). This CDR3 comprises 14 residues. V dropped 1 base and J dropped 3 bases, with 10 bases sitting between them. The germline V gene encodes CDR1 LGHDT and CDR2 YNNKEL (reference sequence). The CDR3 DNA reads as TGTGCCAGCAGCCAAGGCCCGGACAGCTACGAGCAGTACGTC. Translation gives CASSQGPDSYEQYV.

This clonotype came up a few times. The gene calls are TRBV5-1 and TRBJ1-2; TRBD1 matches 8 bases. The V and J ends lost 7 bases and 0 bases, in that order; junction bases with no gene match: 8. This CDR3 spans 15 amino acids. Germline V gene data show CDR1 as SGHRS and CDR2 as YFSETQ. The CDR3 here is CASQPLDRANYGYTF. The CDR3 nucleotides read TGCGCCAGCCAACCCTTGGACAGGGCTAACTATGGCTACACCTTC.

This clonotype was counted only a few times. The genes are TRBV9 and TRBJ1-2, with D uncertain. The V end was cut by 6 bases, the J end by 4 bases, with 19 bases between. The CDR3 contains 15 residues. Germline V gene lookup returns CDR1 SGDLS and CDR2 YYNGEE. The CDR3 DNA sequence: TGTGCCAGCAATACTGCAATACAGAGCCTCTATGGCTACACCTTC. It encodes CASNTAIQSLYGYTF. The whole variable domain, filled in from reference TRBV9 and TRBJ1-2, reads DSGVTQTPKHLITATGQRVTLRCSPRSGDLSVYWYQQSLDQGLQFLIQYYNGEERAKGNILERFSAQQFPDLHSELNLSSLELGDSALYFCASNTAIQSLYGYTFGSGTRLTVV.

The rearrangement joins TRBV7-2 to TRBJ2-7, with TRBD1 identical over 7 bases. Germline lookup yields CDR1 SGHTA and CDR2 FQGNSA. V was pared by 0 bases and J by 3 bases, with 8 bases of the junction left unmatched. CDR3 length equals 16 residues. CDR3 protein: CASSLAGQPLVYEQYF. CDR3 bases: TGTGCCAGCAGCTTAGCGGGACAGCCCTTAGTCTACGAGCAGTACTTC.

V gene TRBV20-1 combines with J gene TRBJ2-5; 8 nucleotides line up with TRBD2. This CDR3 is 14 amino acids long. CDR1 is DFQATT and CDR2 is SNEGSKA in the germline V gene (reference sequence). J gave up 5 bases and V 2 bases, and 7 bases lay outside the gene matches. CDR3 DNA: TGCAGTGCTAGACCTCGACTAGCGAGCGAGACCCAGTACTTC. It specifies CSARPRLASETQYF.

The chain employs TRBV15 and TRBJ2-2, with D perhaps matching TRBD1 (5 bases). Trimming left V 0 bases short and J 6 bases short, with 17 bases between. CDR1 is LNHNV and CDR2 is YYDKDF in the germline V gene (reference sequence). The CDR3 covers 17 residues. The CDR3, as DNA: TGTGCCACCAGCAGAGATCGATCGCGCAGGGCGGCCGGGGAGCTGTTTTTT. It is translated as CATSRDRSRRAAGELFF.

The chain uses TRBV14 and TRBJ2-3; 8 nucleotides agree with TRBD1. V lost 1 base and J lost 5; bases outside the gene matches: 8. The CDR3 runs to 16 residues. CDR1 and CDR2 from the germline V gene are SGHDN and FVKESK. The CDR3 DNA follows: TGTGCCAGCAGCCAAGGCCCCAGGGGGCCCGGAGATACGCAGTATTTT. It encodes CASSQGPRGPGDTQYF.

This clonotype has ten or more counts. The V call is TRBV5-1, the J call TRBJ2-5; 10 nucleotides agree with TRBD2. This CDR3 is 17 amino acids long. V trimming: 1 base; J trimming: 2 bases; junction bases outside the gene matches: 8. Germline V gene lookup returns CDR1 SGHRS and CDR2 YFSETQ. This CDR3 reads CASSLRILAGVQETQYF. The CDR3, as DNA: TGCGCCAGCAGCTTGAGAATCCTAGCGGGAGTTCAAGAGACCCAGTACTTC.

The chain is built from TRBV23-1 and TRBJ2-7; TRBD1 might be the D (6 bases). TRBV23-1 is an open reading frame, and its role is uncertain. There are 13 residues in the CDR3. Trimming pared 6 bases from V and 3 bases from J, leaving 12 bases between. This CDR3 is CASRPDSRYEQYF. In DNA, the CDR3 is TGCGCCAGCAGGCCGGACAGCCGCTACGAGCAGTACTTC.

This clonotype appeared many times. This sequence joins TRBV20-1 and TRBJ2-7, with TRBD2 matching over 9 bases. Per the germline V gene, CDR1 is DFQATT and CDR2 is SNEGSKA (reference sequence). This CDR3 contains 12 residues. The junction had 7 bases not matched to a gene; V was cut back by 6 bases and J by 7 bases. The CDR3 region is CSAVTLAGEQYF. The CDR3 DNA reads as TGCAGTGCCGTAACCCTAGCGGGAGAGCAGTACTTC.

This clonotype was observed a handful of times. V usage is TRBV10-3 and J usage is TRBJ1-2; D gene ambiguous. Looked up from germline, CDR1 is ENHRY and CDR2 is SYGVKD. The CDR3 totals 12 residues. The V end lost 6 bases, the J end lost 7 bases, and 12 bases lay between the germline ends. The CDR3 sequence: CAIRIHGSGYTF. CDR3 nucleotide sequence: TGTGCCATCAGAATACACGGGAGTGGCTACACCTTC.

The gene calls are TRBV20-1 and TRBJ2-7, with 7 nucleotides matching TRBD1. V lost 1 base and J lost 4; bases outside the gene matches: 4. The germline V gene encodes CDR1 DFQATT and CDR2 SNEGSKA (reference sequence). The CDR3 has 13 amino acids. The CDR3 spells CSARGQGVYEQYF. Written as DNA, the CDR3 is TGCAGTGCTAGAGGCCAGGGGGTTTACGAGCAGTACTTC.

This clonotype was observed at least ten times. The chain recombines TRBV20-1 with TRBJ2-2, with 8 bases lining up with TRBD2. The CDR3 is 15 amino acids. Germline lookup yields CDR1 DFQATT and CDR2 SNEGSKA (reference sequence). The junction had 6 bases not matched to a gene; V was cut back by 6 bases and J by 0 bases. The CDR3 DNA sequence: TGCAGTGCCTGGGATAGCGGGACGAACACCGGGGAGCTGTTTTTT. Its translation: CSAWDSGTNTGELFF.

In this sample, this clonotype turned up many times. The rearrangement links TRBV25-1 to TRBJ2-1; possibly TRBD1 or TRBD2 for D (5 bases each). The germline V gene encodes CDR1 MGHDK and CDR2 SYGVNS. The CDR3 consists of 16 residues. V shed 8 bases and J shed 0 bases, with 17 bases lying between them. CDR3 loop: CASGPDGTGSYNEQFF. CDR3 DNA sequence: TGTGCCAGCGGTCCCGACGGGACCGGCTCCTACAATGAGCAGTTCTTC.

This clonotype was counted between two and nine times. CDR3 sequence: CASRSNEKLFF. The CDR3 nucleotides read TGTGCCAGCAGGTCTAATGAAAAACTGTTTTTT. The chain links TRBV28 to TRBJ1-4; the D is unclear. Deletions cut 6 bases from V and 3 bases from J, with 2 bases between. The germline gives CDR1 MDHEN, CDR2 SYDVKM. The CDR3 loop spans 11 amino acids.

The chain is built from TRBV30 and TRBJ1-4; no clear D gene. This CDR3 has 12 residues. Germline CDR1 is GTSNPN and CDR2 is SVGIG (reference sequence). The V gene lost 2 bases and the J gene lost 5 bases, with 6 bases spanning the gap. The CDR3 sequence: CAWSLLNEKLFF. In DNA, the CDR3 is TGTGCCTGGAGTCTCCTGAATGAAAAACTGTTTTTT.

The J gene is TRBJ1-6, the V gene TRBV4-2; 9 bases match TRBD1. Looked up from germline, CDR1 is LGHNA and CDR2 is YNFKEQ. The CDR3 contains 17 residues. The trim removed 2 bases at V and 4 bases at J, leaving 6 bases unmatched. The CDR3 nucleotides read TGTGCCAGCAGCCAAAAAGATGACAGGGGGTATAATTCACCCCTCCACTTT. This codes for CASSQKDDRGYNSPLHF.

The chain is built from TRBV11-1 and TRBJ2-3; possible D gene TRBD2, 5 bases. Trimming removed 6 bases at V and 4 bases at J, with 8 bases between. The germline V gene encodes CDR1 SGHAT and CDR2 FQDESV (reference sequence). The CDR3 length is 12 residues. The CDR3 is CASRGSSDTQYF. The DNA of the CDR3 is TGTGCCAGCAGGGGGAGTTCAGATACGCAGTATTTT.

The rearrangement links TRBV27 to TRBJ2-2; TRBD2 matches at 10 bases. Germline V gene sequence: CDR1 MNHEY, CDR2 SMNVEV (reference sequence). V trimming: 4 bases; J trimming: 6 bases; junction bases outside the gene matches: 2. The CDR3 is 14 residues long. CDR3 in DNA: TGTGCCAGCAGTTCGCTAGCGGGAGCCGGGGAGCTGTTTTTT. Residues: CASSSLAGAGELFF.

This clonotype showed up just a few times. The chain links TRBV11-2 to TRBJ2-1; the match to TRBD2 covers 10 bases. Germline V gene data show CDR1 as SGHAT and CDR2 as FQNNGV. J gave up 8 bases and V 5 bases, and 9 bases lay outside the gene matches. The CDR3 is 15 residues long. CDR3 in amino acids: CASSPRAGGTDEQFF. The CDR3 nucleotides are TGTGCCAGCAGCCCTAGAGCGGGGGGGACGGATGAGCAGTTCTTC. Full variable domain (remainder filled in from reference TRBV11-2 and TRBJ2-1): EAGVAQSPRYKIIEKRQSVAFWCNPISGHATLYWYQQILGQGPKLLIQFQNNGVVDDSQLPKDRFSAERLKGVDSTLKIQPAKLEDSAVYLCASSPRAGGTDEQFFGPGTRLTVL.

The chain joins TRBV20-1 to TRBJ2-3, with 7 bases lining up with TRBD2. The V gene's germline CDR1 is DFQATT and CDR2 SNEGSKA (reference sequence). CDR3 length equals 14 residues. J gave up 4 bases and V 8 bases, and 12 bases lay outside the gene matches. The CDR3 here is CSPRLAGRADTQYF. The CDR3 DNA is TGCAGTCCCAGGTTGGCGGGGAGGGCAGATACGCAGTATTTT.